What follows are 27 T cell receptor beta chains derived from one specimen sequenced in a study of sequential checkpoint blockade in melanoma. Method: immunoSEQ multiplex PCR; TCRdb's copy keeps in-frame clones and lacks some. The sample records tens of thousands of clones, 83% being singletons. Treatment specified: randomized to nivolumab then ipilimumab (arm A) or the reverse (arm B). The specimen comprised CD8+ T cells sorted from blood (inferred from file names), sampled from a patient given nivolumab and ipilimumab in sequence. All receptors come from a human donor with melanoma.

In DNA, the CDR3 is TGTGCCAGCTCACCACAGCCTTCAGGGGGCAACTACGAGCAGTACTTC. It specifies CASSPQPSGGNYEQYF. V is TRBV18 and J is TRBJ2-7; TRBD1 matches 8 bases. The CDR3 has 16 residues. Germline V gene data show CDR1 as KGHSH and CDR2 as LQKENI. With V trimmed by 1 base and J by 3 bases, 8 bases remained unmatched.

This chain connects TRBV7-8 to TRBJ1-1, with D uncertain. Trimming left V 5 bases short and J 4 bases short, with 14 bases between. CDR3 length: 14 residues. Germline V CDR1 and CDR2: SGHVS, FQNEAQ. DNA of the CDR3: TGTGCCAGCAGCCCAAAAGCGGGCGGCACTGAAGCTTTCTTT. This gives the protein CASSPKAGGTEAFF.

This chain links TRBV7-9 with TRBJ1-3; 8 bases are shared with TRBD1. After removal of 4 bases from V and 2 bases from J, the junction contained 10 bases not matched to a gene. Germline V gives CDR1 SEHNR, CDR2 FQNEAQ (reference sequence). This CDR3 has 17 amino acids. The CDR3 is CASSSTTQGATGNTIYF. The CDR3 region has the DNA TGTGCCAGCAGCTCGACGACGCAGGGGGCTACTGGAAACACCATATATTTT.

The chain links TRBV27 to TRBJ2-5; 7 bases are a match to TRBD2. The CDR3 length is 14 residues. V lost 4 bases and J lost 5; bases outside the gene matches: 7. Germline CDR1 MNHEY, CDR2 SMNVEV (reference sequence). The CDR3 sequence is CASSSGLSPETQYF. The CDR3 region has the DNA TGTGCCAGCAGTTCGGGACTATCGCCTGAGACCCAGTACTTC.

The genes are TRBV5-3 and TRBJ1-5, with D maybe TRBD1 (6 bases). TRBV5-3 is an open reading frame, and its role is uncertain. V was trimmed by 0 bases and J by 7 bases, leaving 11 bases between them. CDR3 size: 14 residues. The CDR3 here is CARSLGGGVQPQHF. CDR3 in DNA: TGTGCCAGAAGCTTGGGGGGGGGCGTACAGCCCCAGCATTTT.

The CDR3 DNA reads TGTGCCAGCTCAACTAGCGGAGGCTCTAATGAGCAGTTCTTC. Translated, it gives CASSTSGGSNEQFF. The chain joins TRBV18 to TRBJ2-1, with 8 bases lining up with TRBD2. There are 14 residues in the CDR3. With V trimmed by 5 bases and J by 7 bases, 7 bases remained unmatched. CDR1 and CDR2 (germline): KGHSH, LQKENI. Using reference TRBV18 and TRBJ2-1 for the parts outside the CDR3, the full variable domain is NAGVMQNPRHLVRRRGQEARLRCSPMKGHSHVYWYRQLPEEGLKFMVYLQKENIIDESGMPKERFSAEFPKEGPSILRIQQVVRGDSAAYFCASSTSGGSNEQFFGPGTRLTVL.

In its sample, this clone was seen a few times. V usage is TRBV7-6 and J usage is TRBJ2-4; D is possibly TRBD2 (5 bases). The CDR3 consists of 13 residues. Germline-derived CDR1 and CDR2 are SGHVS and FNYEAQ. Between the trimmed V and J ends, which lost 2 bases and 8 bases, there was a span of 10 bases. The CDR3 reads CASSLREADIQYF. In DNA, the CDR3 is TGTGCCAGCAGCTTACGAGAAGCGGACATTCAGTACTTC.

The chain carries TRBV30 and TRBJ2-7; TRBD1 matches at 7 bases. V lost 2 bases to trimming and J lost 3 bases; unmatched junction nucleotides: 4. This CDR3 has 13 residues. Germline values: CDR1 GTSNPN, CDR2 SVGIG (reference sequence). The chain's CDR3 is CAWSTGDLYEQYF. In nucleotides, the CDR3 is TGTGCCTGGAGTACAGGGGACCTCTACGAGCAGTACTTC.

V and J are TRBV29-1 and TRBJ2-7, with 7 nucleotides matching TRBD1. CDR1 is SQVTM and CDR2 is ANQGSEA in the germline V gene. The length of the CDR3 is 14 residues. After removal of 2 bases from V and 0 bases from J, the junction contained 4 bases not matched to a gene. CDR3 coding DNA: TGCAGCGTTGAATACGGGGACAGCTCCTACGAGCAGTACTTC. This sequence encodes CSVEYGDSSYEQYF.

The rearrangement links TRBV9 to TRBJ2-2, with TRBD1 as a possible D gene (6 bases). CDR1 and CDR2 (germline): SGDLS, YYNGEE. The CDR3 is 14 amino acids. Trimming removed 6 bases at V and 2 bases at J, with 11 bases between. CDR3 in amino acids: CASNPGQNTGELFF. CDR3 DNA sequence: TGTGCCAGCAACCCGGGACAAAACACCGGGGAGCTGTTTTTT.

V gene TRBV6-6 combines with J gene TRBJ2-7; D is unresolved. The V and J ends lost 7 bases and 4 bases respectively, with 17 bases between them. Germline lookup yields CDR1 MNHNY and CDR2 SVGAGI (reference sequence). The CDR3 loop spans 14 amino acids. The CDR3 here is CASTPKRLKYEQYF. CDR3 bases: TGTGCCAGCACCCCTAAGCGCTTGAAGTACGAGCAGTACTTC.

V usage is TRBV19 and J usage is TRBJ2-1, with 8 bases fitting TRBD1. The CDR3 has 14 residues. The junction had 9 bases not matched to a gene; V was cut back by 6 bases and J by 8 bases. Germline V CDR1 and CDR2: LNHDA, SQIVND (reference sequence). The chain's CDR3 is CASSPRQGLDEQFF. CDR3 DNA sequence: TGTGCCAGTAGCCCACGACAGGGGTTGGATGAGCAGTTCTTC.

A single count supports this clone. The genes are TRBV4-1 and TRBJ2-2, with D perhaps TRBD1 (6 bases). CDR3 size: 14 residues. The germline V and J ends were trimmed by 4 bases and 6 bases, with 12 bases remaining between them. From germline, CDR1 is MGHRA and CDR2 YSYEKL. The CDR3 DNA follows: TGCGCCAGCAGCCCCGACAGGTACCCCGGGGAGCTGTTTTTT. Amino acid sequence: CASSPDRYPGELFF.

This clone has just a few counts. The rearrangement links TRBV19 to TRBJ2-1; 7 bases fit TRBD1. Germline V gives CDR1 LNHDA, CDR2 SQIVND (reference sequence). This CDR3 has 14 residues. V was pared by 7 bases and J by 5 bases, with 8 bases of the junction left unmatched. The CDR3 sequence is CASTPGTANNEQFF. The DNA of the CDR3 is TGTGCCAGTACACCCGGGACAGCAAACAATGAGCAGTTCTTC.

The chain has TRBV6-1 and TRBJ2-7, with D possibly being TRBD1 (6 bases). V lost 4 bases, J lost 9 bases, and 16 bases lay in between. Looked up from germline, CDR1 is MNHNS and CDR2 is SASEGT. This CDR3 contains 13 residues. The CDR3 bases are TGTGCCAGCAGTGGATGGGACACCCCCCGGCAGTACTTC. Protein product: CASSGWDTPRQYF.

This clone came up a few times. V usage is TRBV7-8 and J usage is TRBJ1-5; D is undetermined. This CDR3 is 13 amino acids long. Germline CDR1 reads SGHVS; CDR2 reads FQNEAQ. V was shortened by 3 bases and J by 5 bases, with 8 bases between the two germline ends. CDR3 DNA: TGTGCCAGCAGCTTCGCGGATGATCAGCCCCAGCATTTT. It is translated as CASSFADDQPQHF. The full variable domain, with the rest looked up from reference TRBV7-8 and TRBJ1-5, is GAGVSQSPRYKVAKRGQDVALRCDPISGHVSLFWYQQALGQGPEFLTYFQNEAQLDKSGLPSDRFFAERPEGSVSTLKIQRTQQEDSAVYLCASSFADDQPQHFGDGTRLSIL.

J is TRBJ2-3 and V is TRBV5-6, with D possibly TRBD2 on 6 matching bases. Trimming left V 4 bases short and J 7 bases short, with 16 bases between. The germline CDR1 and CDR2 sequences are SGHDT and YYEEEE. The length of the CDR3 is 14 residues. The CDR3, as DNA: TGTGCCAGCAGCCCGCGGGGCGCGATAAATACGCAGTATTTT. Translating it yields CASSPRGAINTQYF.

The chain joins TRBV7-9 to TRBJ2-1; D possibly corresponds to TRBD1 (6 bases). The V gene lost 4 bases and the J gene lost 9 bases, with 19 bases spanning the gap. The CDR3 is made up of 15 amino acids. Germline assignment: CDR1 SEHNR and CDR2 FQNEAQ (reference sequence). The CDR3 is CASSSETGRSSEQFF. The CDR3 coding sequence is TGTGCCAGCAGCTCTGAGACAGGCCGGAGTAGTGAGCAGTTCTTC.

The rearrangement links TRBV9 to TRBJ2-1; tentative D call: TRBD1 (5 bases). This CDR3 comprises 13 residues. Germline V CDR1 and CDR2: SGDLS, YYNGEE. Trimming cost V 0 bases and J 9 bases, with 10 bases left between them. The CDR3 loop is CASSVGQGGEQFF. In DNA form, the CDR3 reads TGTGCCAGCAGCGTAGGCCAGGGTGGTGAGCAGTTCTTC.

V and J are TRBV20-1 and TRBJ1-1, with D perhaps TRBD1 (5 bases). Germline-derived CDR1 and CDR2 are DFQATT and SNEGSKA (reference sequence). The CDR3 loop spans 10 amino acids. V shed 4 bases and J shed 14 bases, with 14 bases lying between them. The CDR3 nucleotides read TGCAGTGCTAACCAAGAGACAGCCTTCTTT. Translating it yields CSANQETAFF.

This clone has only one observation. The chain employs TRBV7-9 and TRBJ1-2; D not resolved. The V and J ends lost 3 bases and 5 bases respectively, with 16 bases between them. The CDR3 has 15 residues. Germline V gene sequence: CDR1 SEHNR, CDR2 FQNEAQ (reference sequence). CDR3 DNA: TGTGCCAGCAGCTTCCTAGATTCTTGGCTGTATGGCTACACCTTC. The encoded protein is CASSFLDSWLYGYTF.

This chain links TRBV27 with TRBJ1-1, with D perhaps matching TRBD1 (6 bases). The CDR3 consists of 14 residues. Trimming took 4 bases from V and 3 from J, leaving 12 bases between them. CDR1 MNHEY and CDR2 SMNVEV come from the germline V gene (reference sequence). CDR3 region: CASSSNRVHTEAFF. The DNA of the CDR3 is TGTGCCAGCAGTTCTAACAGGGTCCACACTGAAGCTTTCTTT.

J is TRBJ1-2 and V is TRBV25-1; no reliable D call. The CDR3 contains 11 residues. Germline lookup yields CDR1 MGHDK and CDR2 SYGVNS. Trimming cost V 5 bases and J 5 bases, with 6 bases left between them. The CDR3 loop is CASSSGYGYTF. As DNA, the CDR3 is TGTGCCAGCAGTAGCGGTTATGGCTACACCTTC.

The chain recombines TRBV13 with TRBJ1-6, with no clear D. The CDR3 runs 15 residues. Looked up from germline, CDR1 is PRHDT and CDR2 is FYEKMQ (reference sequence). Trimming removed 5 bases from V and 0 bases from J, with 8 bases in between. The CDR3 DNA follows: TGTGCCAGCAGCCTTGGGAGCTCCTATAATTCACCCCTCCACTTT. Translation: CASSLGSSYNSPLHF. Drawing the rest from reference TRBV13 and TRBJ1-6, the complete variable domain is AAGVIQSPRHLIKEKRETATLKCYPIPRHDTVYWYQQGPGQDPQFLISFYEKMQSDKGSIPDRFSAQQFSDYHSELNMSSLELGDSALYFCASSLGSSYNSPLHFGNGTRLTVT.

The chain is built from TRBV13 and TRBJ1-2; 9 bases align to TRBD1. Germline V lookup: CDR1 PRHDT, CDR2 FYEKMQ (reference sequence). The J segment lost 1 base and the V segment lost 5 bases, leaving 2 bases of the junction unmatched. This CDR3 contains 14 residues. The DNA for the CDR3 is TGTGCCAGCAGCGTGGGACAGGGTAACTATGGCTACACCTTC. It is translated as CASSVGQGNYGYTF.

J is TRBJ1-2 and V is TRBV15; 9 bases align to TRBD1. The CDR3 spans 13 residues. Germline CDR1 and CDR2: LNHNV and YYDKDF (reference sequence). The junction had 5 bases not matched to a gene; V was cut back by 8 bases and J by 4 bases. The CDR3 sequence is CATRTGGTYGYTF. As DNA, the CDR3 is TGTGCCACCCGTACAGGGGGCACCTATGGCTACACCTTC.

The chain recombines TRBV27 with TRBJ1-2; D unclear. V was cut by 2 bases and J by 4 bases, with 8 bases left in between. The germline V gene encodes CDR1 MNHEY and CDR2 SMNVEV (reference sequence). The CDR3 loop spans 13 amino acids. The CDR3 reads CASSLGQFYGYTF. The CDR3 DNA reads as TGTGCCAGCAGTTTAGGGCAGTTCTATGGCTACACCTTC.